The clone carrying this TCR beta chain was recorded only once. What it binds is not known. Unstimulated regulatory T cells (CD4+CD25+CD127-), CD4+CD25- non-regulatory cells, CD4 and CD8 cells were FACS-sorted from thawed PBMCs. This sample stems from a study of Tregs in tolerant kidney transplant recipients. Study-wide results and limits: This study did not directly address biological reproducibility.

Using immunoSEQ multiplex PCR, the repertoire was profiled, and TCRdb retains in-frame clones only, with some absent. The data contain 110,000 or so clones, around 94% of them seen just once; the ten biggest clones take up less than 0.7%. The CDR3 contains 16 residues. In germline, CDR1 is SGDLS, CDR2 YYNGEE. The ends were cut back, 0 bases at V and 0 bases at J, with 11 bases in the middle. The rearrangement links TRBV9 to TRBJ2-3, with a tentative D call TRBD1 (6 bases). Sequencing was carried out using CD4+ T cells from blood. The sequence was collected from a human donor in good health. CDR3 in amino acids: CASSVESTGSTDTQYF. CDR3 DNA: TGTGCCAGCAGCGTAGAGTCGACAGGTAGCACAGATACGCAGTATTTT.